The clone carrying this TCR beta chain was detected only a few times. Method: immunoSEQ multiplex PCR; TCRdb's copy keeps in-frame clones and lacks some. The sample has under 300,000 clones, 85% to 90% seen once. Individuals drawn from 20 to 25 US areas were about 18 to 95 years old. Trimming removed 4 bases from V and 4 bases from J, with 19 bases in between. Per germline, CDR1 SQVTM and CDR2 ANQGSEA. The CDR3 is 15 amino acids. The data belong to a study of blood T cell repertoires in COVID-19. The chain links TRBV29-1 to TRBJ1-2; tentatively, D is TRBD1 (5 bases). This clonotype originated in a woman aged 55-69 years who had recovered from COVID-19. The sample comprised PBMCs or T cells enriched from blood (not recorded which). As DNA, the CDR3 is TGCAGCGTTGTGAGATGGGGGGGATTTGGCTATGGCTACACCTTC. Encoded protein: CSVVRWGGFGYGYTF.